One sample yielded the 32 T cell receptor beta chains listed below, sequenced in a study of OX40 agonist ivuxolimab in advanced cancers. Library preparation was by the immunoSEQ multiplex PCR assay. Drawn from immuneACCESS, this table holds only the in-frame rearrangements with V and J called that TCRdb kept. Clones are partly lost; checked studies trace under half to an unresolved V gene and leave the rest unexplained. The sample includes about 83,000 clones, with 85% observed a single time. The ten largest make up roughly 0.7% of the sample. Sequencing used CD4+ or CD8+ T cells sorted from blood, obtained in a trial of the OX40 agonist ivuxolimab. These receptors all stem from an adult with an advanced solid tumor such as melanoma, head and neck, liver or kidney cancer.

The chain employs TRBV7-2 and TRBJ2-7; 10 bases are shared with TRBD2. The CDR3 extends over 16 amino acids. CDR1 is SGHTA, CDR2 FQGNSA, per germline. V lost 5 bases to trimming and J lost 2 bases; unmatched junction nucleotides: 9. CDR3: CASSHPPGLATYEQYF. The CDR3 DNA sequence: TGTGCCAGCAGCCACCCCCCGGGACTAGCGACCTACGAGCAGTACTTC. The full variable domain, with the rest looked up from reference TRBV7-2 and TRBJ2-7, is GAGVSQSPSNKVTEKGKDVELRCDPISGHTALYWYRQSLGQGLEFLIYFQGNSAPDKSGLPSDRFSAERTGGSVSTLTIQRTQQEDSAVYLCASSHPPGLATYEQYFGPGTRLTVT.

This chain connects TRBV2 to TRBJ2-7; the D is unclear. The CDR3 consists of 15 residues. Germline CDR1 reads SNHLY; CDR2 reads FYNNEI. Trimming shortened V by 2 bases and J by 1 base, and 12 bases separated the two germline ends. The CDR3 sequence is CASSELLLQSYEQYF. For the CDR3, the DNA is TGTGCCAGCAGTGAACTTCTTTTACAGTCCTACGAGCAGTACTTC.

The chain carries TRBV7-2 and TRBJ1-2, with D hard to call. Germline V gives CDR1 SGHTA, CDR2 FQGNSA. CDR3 size: 13 residues. The V end lost 5 bases, the J end lost 7 bases, and 14 bases lay between the germline ends. CDR3 coding DNA: TGTGCCAGCAGCCTCGACTATGATAGTGGCTACACCTTC. It is translated as CASSLDYDSGYTF.

The chain links TRBV11-3 to TRBJ2-5; TRBD1 might be the D (7 bases). The CDR3 runs 14 residues. CDR1 and CDR2 from the germline V gene are SGHNT and YENEEA. V lost 5 bases to trimming and J lost 1 base, with 11 bases between them. CDR3 amino acids: CASSPGDSQETQYF. CDR3 bases: TGTGCCAGCAGCCCGGGGGACAGCCAAGAGACCCAGTACTTC.

V and J are TRBV11-2 and TRBJ2-5; 13 bases fit TRBD2. CDR1 and CDR2 (germline): SGHAT, FQNNGV. The length of the CDR3 is 15 residues. The V segment lost 5 bases and the J segment 4 bases; nucleotides outside the gene matches: 4. The CDR3 nucleotides read TGTGCCAGCAGCAGAGGGACTAGCGGGGTAGAGACCCAGTACTTC. Translation gives CASSRGTSGVETQYF.

V and J are TRBV30 and TRBJ2-3; TRBD1 aligns across 7 bases. The trim removed 2 bases at V and 10 bases at J, leaving 6 bases unmatched. This CDR3 has 12 amino acids. CDR1 GTSNPN and CDR2 SVGIG come from the germline V gene (reference sequence). The CDR3 DNA follows: TGTGCCTGGAGTAAAGGGGGCTTGGCGCAGTATTTT. This gives the protein CAWSKGGLAQYF. The full variable domain, in which reference TRBV30 and TRBJ2-3 provide the parts outside the CDR3, is SQTIHQWPATLVQPVGSPLSLECTVEGTSNPNLYWYRQAAGRGLQLLFYSVGIGQISSEVPQNLSASRPQDRQFILSSKKLLLSDSGFYLCAWSKGGLAQYFGPGTRLTVL.

The chain recombines TRBV4-1 with TRBJ2-7; D is perhaps TRBD1 (6 bases). Germline CDR1 reads MGHRA; CDR2 reads YSYEKL. Trimming took 3 bases from V and 0 from J, leaving 9 bases between them. The CDR3 loop spans 14 amino acids. The CDR3 loop reads CASSQGAISYEQYF. DNA for the CDR3: TGCGCCAGCAGCCAGGGGGCAATCTCCTACGAGCAGTACTTC.

This clone was seen just once. The rearrangement uses TRBV10-3 and TRBJ2-1; TRBD1 might be the D (6 bases). Germline lookup yields CDR1 ENHRY and CDR2 SYGVKD. The CDR3 sequence is 13 residues long. The ends were cut back, 3 bases at V and 6 bases at J, with 9 bases in the middle. The chain's CDR3 is CAISEQGGNEQFF. CDR3 DNA sequence: TGTGCCATCAGTGAACAGGGTGGCAATGAGCAGTTCTTC.

The chain has TRBV9 and TRBJ2-7, with D perhaps assigned TRBD1 or TRBD2 (6 bases each). V was shortened by 3 bases and J by 1 base, with 23 bases between the two germline ends. Germline V gives CDR1 SGDLS, CDR2 YYNGEE. The CDR3 loop spans 18 amino acids. The CDR3 loop is CASSGEGGGGSSSYEQYF. CDR3 DNA sequence: TGTGCCAGCAGCGGCGAGGGGGGAGGAGGGTCGAGTTCCTACGAGCAGTACTTC.

The chain employs TRBV11-2 and TRBJ2-3, with TRBD2 identical over 12 bases. This CDR3 has 17 residues. V trimming: 0 bases; J trimming: 4 bases; junction bases outside the gene matches: 5. CDR1 SGHAT and CDR2 FQNNGV come from the germline V gene. CDR3 region: CASSLDPSGGVADTQYF. The DNA for the CDR3 is TGTGCCAGCAGCTTAGACCCTAGCGGGGGGGTGGCAGATACGCAGTATTTT.

V usage is TRBV7-3 and J usage is TRBJ2-2, with D perhaps matching TRBD1 (5 bases). V lost 1 base and J lost 4, with 13 bases in between. The CDR3 sequence is 16 residues long. Germline assignment: CDR1 SGHTA and CDR2 FQGTGA. The CDR3 is CASSLIGQGSTGELFF. CDR3 in DNA: TGTGCCAGCAGCTTAATAGGGCAGGGAAGCACCGGGGAGCTGTTTTTT.

The chain recombines TRBV7-2 with TRBJ2-3; weak D call: TRBD2 (7 bases). Germline loops: CDR1 SGHTA, CDR2 FQGNSA. Between the trimmed V and J ends, which lost 5 bases and 2 bases, there was a span of 14 bases. This CDR3 region has 15 residues. The CDR3 is CASSPRGGDTDTQYF. For the CDR3, the DNA is TGTGCCAGCAGCCCCCGCGGGGGCGACACAGATACGCAGTATTTT. Full variable domain (outside the CDR3, taken from reference TRBV7-2 and TRBJ2-3): GAGVSQSPSNKVTEKGKDVELRCDPISGHTALYWYRQSLGQGLEFLIYFQGNSAPDKSGLPSDRFSAERTGGSVSTLTIQRTQQEDSAVYLCASSPRGGDTDTQYFGPGTRLTVL.

The chain recombines TRBV18 with TRBJ1-4; 9 bases are a match to TRBD1. This CDR3 contains 17 residues. Germline V gene data show CDR1 as KGHSH and CDR2 as LQKENI. Trimming at V came to 4 bases and at J to 7 bases, leaving 13 bases not matched to a gene. The CDR3 DNA is TGTGCCAGCTCACAATCGATCCCGGGACAGGGAGGTGAAAAACTGTTTTTT. Protein product: CASSQSIPGQGGEKLFF.

V and J are TRBV5-6 and TRBJ2-1; D remains ambiguous. The germline CDR1 and CDR2 sequences are SGHDT and YYEEEE. CDR3 length: 16 amino acids. V lost 2 bases, J lost 6 bases, and 18 bases lay in between. Written as DNA, the CDR3 is TGTGCCAGCAGCTTTTTAGGCGTCCTCACCTCCAATGAGCAGTTCTTC. Its protein product is CASSFLGVLTSNEQFF. Combining the CDR3 with reference TRBV5-6 and TRBJ2-1 gives the whole variable domain DAGVTQSPTHLIKTRGQQVTLRCSPKSGHDTVSWYQQALGQGPQFIFQYYEEEERQRGNFPDRFSGHQFPNYSSELNVNALLLGDSALYLCASSFLGVLTSNEQFFGPGTRLTVL.

The chain combines TRBV27 with TRBJ2-1, with 7 bases matching TRBD2. The CDR3 is 17 amino acids. V lost 2 bases and J lost 0; bases outside the gene matches: 7. Germline loops: CDR1 MNHEY, CDR2 SMNVEV (reference sequence). Here the CDR3 reads CASSLSLGGVSYNEQFF. The DNA of the CDR3 is TGTGCCAGCAGTTTAAGCCTGGGGGGGGTCTCCTACAATGAGCAGTTCTTC.

This chain joins TRBV7-2 and TRBJ1-2; a possible D gene is TRBD1 (6 bases). V shed 5 bases and J shed 4 bases, with 14 bases lying between them. The CDR3 sequence is 14 residues long. Germline loops: CDR1 SGHTA, CDR2 FQGNSA. This CDR3 reads CASSLGAESYGYTF. The CDR3 bases are TGTGCCAGCAGCCTGGGGGCTGAAAGCTATGGCTACACCTTC.

CDR3 protein: CASSLVGGNEQFF. The DNA of the CDR3 is TGTGCCAGCAGCTTAGTGGGGGGTAATGAGCAGTTCTTC. This rearrangement joins TRBV7-6 to TRBJ2-1; TRBD2 is a possible D gene (6 bases). Germline V lookup: CDR1 SGHVS, CDR2 FNYEAQ. The V and J ends lost 1 base and 7 bases respectively, with 8 bases between them. The CDR3 runs 13 residues.

This clone was counted a few times. This sequence joins TRBV6-1 and TRBJ1-2; 7 bases align to TRBD1. The germline CDR1 and CDR2 sequences are MNHNS and SASEGT. V lost 2 bases and J lost 4; bases outside the gene matches: 4. This CDR3 is built from 14 residues. CDR3 loop: CASSESGGSYGYTF. Written as DNA, the CDR3 is TGTGCCAGCAGTGAATCAGGGGGTAGCTATGGCTACACCTTC.

The chain joins TRBV18 to TRBJ1-5; the D is unclear. The CDR3 spans 15 residues. Germline values: CDR1 KGHSH, CDR2 LQKENI. The V gene lost 5 bases and the J gene lost 9 bases, with 20 bases spanning the gap. Here the CDR3 DNA reads TGTGCCAGCTCAACAACCTTCTCACTCGAGAGGCCCCAGCATTTT. Amino acid sequence: CASSTTFSLERPQHF.

This chain uses TRBV7-2 with TRBJ1-4, with 7 nucleotides matching TRBD1. The CDR3 has 16 residues. The V gene's germline CDR1 is SGHTA and CDR2 FQGNSA. The J segment lost 7 bases and the V segment lost 5 bases, leaving 13 bases of the junction unmatched. DNA of the CDR3: TGTGCCAGCAGCGGAGACAGGGCGAGGACAGGTGAAAAACTGTTTTTT. This gives the protein CASSGDRARTGEKLFF.

This clone turned up a few times. The chain combines TRBV2 with TRBJ2-5, with no clear D. The CDR3 extends over 14 amino acids. V was trimmed by 0 bases and J by 7 bases, leaving 12 bases between them. Germline V gene lookup returns CDR1 SNHLY and CDR2 FYNNEI. Written as DNA, the CDR3 is TGTGCCAGCAGTGAAGCGGGCACTCTAGGGACCCAGTACTTC. Its translation is CASSEAGTLGTQYF.

The chain is built from TRBV23-1 and TRBJ1-1; TRBD1 is a possible D gene (5 bases). TRBV23-1 is given ORF status, its function remaining uncertain. Trimming left V 1 base short and J 1 base short, with 16 bases between. The CDR3 totals 17 residues. CDR3 loop: CASSQCRVRQRNTEAFF. The CDR3 nucleotides read TGCGCCAGCAGTCAATGCCGGGTTCGACAGAGGAACACTGAAGCTTTCTTT.

This clone was seen only a few times. V and J are TRBV7-2 and TRBJ1-1; maybe TRBD1 (6 bases). V lost 5 bases and J lost 5, with 12 bases in between. This CDR3 is 13 amino acids long. In germline, CDR1 is SGHTA, CDR2 FQGNSA. This CDR3 reads CASSKGTTTEAFF. The CDR3 DNA is TGTGCCAGCAGCAAAGGGACAACGACTGAAGCTTTCTTT.

The chain links TRBV7-9 to TRBJ1-1; D remains ambiguous. This CDR3 contains 12 residues. Germline CDR1 SEHNR, CDR2 FQNEAQ (reference sequence). V lost 5 bases to trimming and J lost 4 bases, with 8 bases between them. The chain's CDR3 is CASSRPPTEAFF. The CDR3 DNA reads TGTGCCAGCAGCCGACCGCCCACTGAAGCTTTCTTT. Full variable domain (remainder filled in from reference TRBV7-9 and TRBJ1-1): DTGVSQNPRHKITKRGQNVTFRCDPISEHNRLYWYRQTLGQGPEFLTYFQNEAQLEKSRLLSDRFSAERPKGSFSTLEIQRTEQGDSAMYLCASSRPPTEAFFGQGTRLTVV.

This clone was observed a single time. The chain has TRBV18 and TRBJ1-3; possible D gene TRBD1, 5 bases. V shed 6 bases and J shed 2 bases, with 14 bases lying between them. In germline, CDR1 is KGHSH, CDR2 LQKENI. The CDR3 is made up of 15 amino acids. The CDR3 bases are TGTGCCAGCTCCACCATGCAGGGAGCTGGAAACACCATATATTTT. Protein sequence: CASSTMQGAGNTIYF.

V usage is TRBV19 and J usage is TRBJ2-1; D is ambiguous. V dropped 2 bases and J dropped 1 base, with 9 bases sitting between them. CDR1 is LNHDA and CDR2 is SQIVND in the germline V gene (reference sequence). The CDR3 extends over 15 amino acids. CDR3 amino acids: CASSINGESYNEQFF. The CDR3 DNA is TGTGCCAGTAGTATAAACGGCGAGTCCTACAATGAGCAGTTCTTC.

The chain is built from TRBV6-5 and TRBJ2-1; TRBD1 agrees at 10 bases. V lost 2 bases, J lost 7 bases, and 5 bases stayed unmatched. Germline-derived CDR1 and CDR2 are MNHEY and SVGAGI. CDR3 size: 15 residues. The CDR3 coding sequence is TGTGCCAGCAGTTACATGGGACAGGGGATGAATGAGCAGTTCTTC. Translation: CASSYMGQGMNEQFF.

The J gene is TRBJ2-6, the V gene TRBV5-6, with D uncertain. In germline, CDR1 is SGHDT, CDR2 YYEEEE. The CDR3 runs to 12 residues. The V and J ends lost 5 bases and 6 bases respectively, with 6 bases between them. For the CDR3, the DNA is TGTGCCAGCAGTCCTTCGGCCAACGTCCTGACTTTC. This encodes CASSPSANVLTF.

This chain connects TRBV30 to TRBJ2-2; the D gene is possibly TRBD2 (5 bases). CDR1 and CDR2 (germline): GTSNPN, SVGIG (reference sequence). This CDR3 spans 15 amino acids. V was trimmed by 2 bases and J by 4 bases, leaving 14 bases between them. DNA of the CDR3: TGTGCCTGGAGTCTTACGGGGTCAGCCACCGGGGAGCTGTTTTTT. Encoded protein: CAWSLTGSATGELFF.

This chain links TRBV5-1 with TRBJ2-1; the D gene is possibly TRBD2 (5 bases). CDR3 length: 16 amino acids. Germline CDR1 is SGHRS and CDR2 is YFSETQ. Trimming left V 0 bases short and J 0 bases short, with 10 bases between. The CDR3 region has the DNA TGCGCCAGCAGCTTGGGGACGGGGAGCTCCTACAATGAGCAGTTCTTC. It is translated as CASSLGTGSSYNEQFF. Complete variable domain (other parts from reference TRBV5-1 and TRBJ2-1): KAGVTQTPRYLIKTRGQQVTLSCSPISGHRSVSWYQQTPGQGLQFLFEYFSETQRNKGNFPGRFSGRQFSNSRSEMNVSTLELGDSALYLCASSLGTGSSYNEQFFGPGTRLTVL.

This clone occurred a few times. The chain is built from TRBV7-9 and TRBJ1-4; tentative D call: TRBD1 (5 bases). This CDR3 region has 14 residues. V lost 1 base and J 7 bases, leaving 10 bases between the germline ends. The germline CDR1 and CDR2 sequences are SEHNR and FQNEAQ (reference sequence). The CDR3 loop is CASSLVGEGEKLFF. CDR3 nucleotide sequence: TGTGCCAGCAGCTTAGTGGGGGAAGGTGAAAAACTGTTTTTT.

The J gene is TRBJ1-4, the V gene TRBV5-4, with D unresolved. There are 16 residues in the CDR3. Germline values: CDR1 SGHNT, CDR2 YYREEE (reference sequence). V was shortened by 4 bases and J by 0 bases, with 13 bases between the two germline ends. The CDR3, as DNA: TGTGCCAGCAGCCGCGGGCAGGCGGCAACTAATGAAAAACTGTTTTTT. It is translated as CASSRGQAATNEKLFF.